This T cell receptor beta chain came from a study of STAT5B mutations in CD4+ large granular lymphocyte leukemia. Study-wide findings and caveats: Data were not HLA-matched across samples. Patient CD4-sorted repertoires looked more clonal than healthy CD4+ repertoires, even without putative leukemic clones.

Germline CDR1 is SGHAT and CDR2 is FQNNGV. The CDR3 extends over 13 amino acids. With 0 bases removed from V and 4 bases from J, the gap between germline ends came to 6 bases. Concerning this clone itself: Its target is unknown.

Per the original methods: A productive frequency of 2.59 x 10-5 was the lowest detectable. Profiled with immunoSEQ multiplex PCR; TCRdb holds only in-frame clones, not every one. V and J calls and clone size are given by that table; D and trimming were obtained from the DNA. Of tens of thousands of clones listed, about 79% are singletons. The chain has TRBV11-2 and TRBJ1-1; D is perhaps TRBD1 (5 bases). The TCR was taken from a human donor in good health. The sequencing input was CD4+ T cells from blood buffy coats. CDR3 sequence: CASSLDRATEAFF. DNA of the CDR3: TGTGCCAGCAGCTTAGACAGGGCCACTGAAGCTTTCTTT.